This entry lists 15 T cell receptor beta chains sequenced from one sample in a study of molecular identifiers for immune sequencing clone quantification. One entry per CDR3 protein results from TCRdb running MiXCR on the PCR reads. Among about half a million distinct CDR3 sequences listed, about 26% were seen once. The sequenced sample was naive CD8+ T cells from blood, with Jurkat cell RNA spiked in. Regarding subset: FACS-sorted CD8+CD4-CCR7+CD45RA+ naive T cells. The receptor source for this set is a human donor in good health. Some libraries in this study had Jurkat cell RNA spiked in.

This clonotype was seen ten or more times. The J gene is TRBJ2-3, the V gene TRBV29-1; D is perhaps TRBD2 (6 bases). V was shortened by 5 bases and J by 2 bases, with 11 bases between the two germline ends. Germline V gene lookup returns CDR1 SQVTM and CDR2 ANQGSEA. The CDR3 has 13 residues. CDR3 region: CSVLLANTDTQYF. The DNA of the CDR3 is TGCAGCGTTTTACTAGCCAACACAGATACGCAGTATTTT.

For this clonotype: This may come from a read error, since a much larger clone is one base off. The chain carries TRBV7-4 and TRBJ2-2; D possibly uses TRBD1 or TRBD2 (5 bases each). CDR3 length: 14 amino acids. Germline CDR1 is SGHVT and CDR2 is SQSDAQ. The CDR3 is CASSSAQGAGELLF. CDR3 coding DNA: TGTGCCAGCAGCTCAGCCCAAGGGGCCGGGGAGCTGCTTTTT.

The rearrangement uses TRBV11-2 and TRBJ2-3, with D tentatively TRBD1 or TRBD2 (5 bases each). The CDR3 length is 14 residues. CDR1 and CDR2 from the germline V gene are SGHAT and FQNNGV. V was trimmed by 3 bases and J by 4 bases, leaving 11 bases between them. The CDR3 DNA follows: TGTGCCAGCAGCTTCGGGCTGGGACCAGATACGCAGTATTTT. Protein: CASSFGLGPDTQYF. Filled out from reference TRBV11-2 and TRBJ2-3, the complete variable domain reads EAGVAQSPRYKIIEKRQSVAFWCNPISGHATLYWYQQILGQGPKLLIQFQNNGVVDDSQLPKDRFSAERLKGVDSTLKIQPAKLEDSAVYLCASSFGLGPDTQYFGPGTRLTVL.

This clonotype was seen repeatedly, ten times or more. The chain uses TRBV28 and TRBJ2-5; tentative D call: TRBD2 (6 bases). Trimming shortened V by 5 bases and J by 5 bases, and 18 bases separated the two germline ends. Per the germline V gene, CDR1 is MDHEN and CDR2 is SYDVKM. The CDR3 runs to 15 residues. This CDR3 is CASSPLEGGGETQYF. CDR3 in DNA: TGTGCCAGCAGTCCCCTGGAGGGAGGAGGTGAGACCCAGTACTTC.

As concerns this clonotype: Just one base apart from a much larger clone, this may be a read error. In this CDR3 the conserved last residue, phenylalanine or tryptophan, is missing, so a read error is likely. The limits of the CDR3 on the DNA are not certain, so only TCRdb's listed CDR3 is given. This chain uses TRBV7-9 with TRBJ2-3; TRBD1 is the table's D call, not checked against the DNA. The CDR3 extends over 11 residues, inclusive of both ends. Germline values: CDR1 SEHNR, CDR2 FQNEAQ (reference sequence). The CDR3 loop is CASSLGDVGYL.

This clonotype was detected ten times or more. The V gene is TRBV14, the J gene TRBJ2-3; D perhaps matches TRBD2 (6 bases). Germline V lookup: CDR1 SGHDN, CDR2 FVKESK. Trimming left V 1 base short and J 0 bases short, with 11 bases between. The CDR3 is 16 residues long. The CDR3 nucleotides read TGTGCCAGCAGCCAAGTCGGGGGTGGCAGCACAGATACGCAGTATTTT. It codes for CASSQVGGGSTDTQYF.

This clonotype was counted between two and nine times. J is TRBJ2-1 and V is TRBV3-1, with TRBD2 identical over 7 bases. The V gene end was trimmed by 1 base and the J gene end by 9 bases; junction bases not matched to a gene: 12. Germline V gene data show CDR1 as LGHDT and CDR2 as YNNKEL (reference sequence). There are 16 residues in the CDR3. CDR3 protein: CASSQVEERGVGEQFF. CDR3 sequence (DNA): TGTGCCAGCAGCCAAGTCGAGGAGCGGGGAGTGGGTGAGCAGTTCTTC.

To note about this clonotype: This may come from a read error, since a much larger clone is one base off. The rearrangement uses TRBV12-3 or TRBV12-4 and TRBJ2-6; D is possibly TRBD1 (6 bases). The germline V and J ends were trimmed by 4 bases and 0 bases, with 13 bases remaining between them. The CDR3 is 17 residues long. CDR3 DNA sequence: TGTGCCAGCAGTTCGGGCAGGGGCACCTCTGGGGCCAACGTCCTGACTTTC. This codes for CASSSGRGTSGANVLTF.

J is TRBJ1-6 and V is TRBV27, with TRBD1 as a possible D gene (5 bases). CDR1 and CDR2 (germline): MNHEY, SMNVEV (reference sequence). The CDR3 is 14 residues long. V was shortened by 3 bases and J by 10 bases, with 13 bases between the two germline ends. CDR3 coding DNA: TGTGCCAGCAGTTTGAGGGGCCATGGGTCACCCCTCCACTTT. Residues: CASSLRGHGSPLHF.

This clonotype has more than one count but fewer than ten. V and J are TRBV7-9 and TRBJ2-1; 7 nucleotides match TRBD1. In germline, CDR1 is SEHNR, CDR2 FQNEAQ (reference sequence). The CDR3 is made up of 15 amino acids. V lost 4 bases, J lost 4 bases, and 7 bases stayed unmatched. For the CDR3, the DNA is TGTGCCAGCAGCTCCCCGGGACAGCCGTACAATGAGCAGTTCTTC. It yields the protein CASSSPGQPYNEQFF.

This clonotype was detected ten times or more. The V call is TRBV25-1, the J call TRBJ2-7; D is perhaps TRBD2 (5 bases). This CDR3 is 14 amino acids long. V was trimmed by 1 base and J by 5 bases, leaving 12 bases between them. Germline CDR1 MGHDK, CDR2 SYGVNS. CDR3 DNA: TGTGCCAGCAGTGAATCTACTAGTCTCCACGAGCAGTACTTC. Protein: CASSESTSLHEQYF.

A word on this clonotype: A read error may produce the germline difference seen at one junction end. The chain recombines TRBV6-5 with TRBJ2-7, with D perhaps matching TRBD1 (5 bases). In germline, CDR1 is MNHEY, CDR2 SVGAGI. There are 12 residues in the CDR3. CDR3 residues: CASTDKSYEQYF. The CDR3 DNA reads TGTGCCAGCACGGACAAGAGCTACGAGCAATACTTC.

In its sample, this clonotype was seen many times. V is TRBV12-3 or TRBV12-4 and J is TRBJ1-5, with a tentative D call TRBD1 (5 bases). This CDR3 comprises 14 residues. V lost 8 bases to trimming and J lost 2 bases, with 13 bases between them. The CDR3 here is CASALGRGNQPQHF. DNA of the CDR3: TGTGCCAGCGCCCTGGGACGAGGCAATCAGCCCCAGCATTTT.

Turning to this clonotype: The junction shows a germline mismatch at one end, possibly a read error. This sequence joins TRBV5-1 and TRBJ2-1; D is possibly TRBD2 (6 bases). The CDR3 has 18 amino acids. Germline V gives CDR1 SGHRS, CDR2 YFSETQ. This chain's CDR3 is CASSPIYLGTSSYNELFF. DNA of the CDR3: TGCGCCAGCAGCCCCATTTACCTGGGTACTAGCTCCTACAATGAGCTGTTCTTC.

The CDR3 DNA reads TGTGCCAGCAGTTTTGGGCTAGCGGCCGACTACAATGAGCAGTTCTTC. It specifies CASSFGLAADYNEQFF. V is TRBV27 and J is TRBJ2-1; 7 bases agree with TRBD2. From germline, CDR1 is MNHEY and CDR2 SMNVEV (reference sequence). Unmatched junction bases numbered 8, after V lost 3 bases and J lost 3 bases. This CDR3 region has 16 residues.